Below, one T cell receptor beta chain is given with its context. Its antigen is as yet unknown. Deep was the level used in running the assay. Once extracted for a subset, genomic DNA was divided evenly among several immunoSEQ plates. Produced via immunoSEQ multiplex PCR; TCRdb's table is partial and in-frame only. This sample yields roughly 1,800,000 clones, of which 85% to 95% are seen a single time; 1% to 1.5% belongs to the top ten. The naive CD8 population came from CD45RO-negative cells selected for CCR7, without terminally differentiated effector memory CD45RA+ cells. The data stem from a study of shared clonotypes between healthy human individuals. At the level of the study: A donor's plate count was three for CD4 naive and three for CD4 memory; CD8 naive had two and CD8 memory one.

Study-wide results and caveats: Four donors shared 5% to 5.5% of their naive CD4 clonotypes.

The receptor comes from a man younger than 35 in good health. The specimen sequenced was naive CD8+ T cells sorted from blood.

The CDR3 nucleotides are TGCGCCAGCCAGGGGGAGGCAGATACGCAGTATTTT. This translates into CASQGEADTQYF. The chain is built from TRBV10-1 and TRBJ2-3; TRBD1 might be the D (7 bases). The CDR3 contains 12 residues. Per the germline V gene, CDR1 is WNHNN and CDR2 is SYGVQD (reference sequence). Trimming left V 8 bases short and J 4 bases short, with 10 bases between.